The present T cell receptor (beta chain) was sequenced within a study of OX40 agonist ivuxolimab in advanced cancers. Study-wide background: Given to patients was ivuxolimab, an agonistic anti-OX40 (CD134) antibody.

This CDR3 spans 17 amino acids. Germline lookup yields CDR1 LGHNA and CDR2 YSLEER. V was pared by 0 bases and J by 0 bases, with 12 bases between. Produced via immunoSEQ multiplex PCR; TCRdb's table is partial and in-frame only. The sample lists 70,000 or so clones; approximately 90% were seen once. Anyone with autoimmune disease history or systemic immunosuppression was excluded. Regarding the study as a whole: On average, CD8+ T cells showed a greater number of expanded clones than CD4+. With doses of 0.1 to 3.0 mg/kg, CD4+ and CD8+ blood T cells had undergone clonal expansion by week 6.

This clone was seen a single time. Its antigen is still unknown. The sequencing here drew on CD4+ or CD8+ T cells sorted from blood, taken in a trial of the OX40 agonist ivuxolimab. This rearrangement joins TRBV4-3 to TRBJ2-1; maybe TRBD2 (6 bases). The source is an adult with an advanced solid tumor such as melanoma, head and neck, liver or kidney cancer. CDR3 sequence: CASSQDPQAGSYNEQFF. The CDR3 region has the DNA TGCGCCAGCAGCCAAGATCCCCAAGCGGGCTCCTACAATGAGCAGTTCTTC.